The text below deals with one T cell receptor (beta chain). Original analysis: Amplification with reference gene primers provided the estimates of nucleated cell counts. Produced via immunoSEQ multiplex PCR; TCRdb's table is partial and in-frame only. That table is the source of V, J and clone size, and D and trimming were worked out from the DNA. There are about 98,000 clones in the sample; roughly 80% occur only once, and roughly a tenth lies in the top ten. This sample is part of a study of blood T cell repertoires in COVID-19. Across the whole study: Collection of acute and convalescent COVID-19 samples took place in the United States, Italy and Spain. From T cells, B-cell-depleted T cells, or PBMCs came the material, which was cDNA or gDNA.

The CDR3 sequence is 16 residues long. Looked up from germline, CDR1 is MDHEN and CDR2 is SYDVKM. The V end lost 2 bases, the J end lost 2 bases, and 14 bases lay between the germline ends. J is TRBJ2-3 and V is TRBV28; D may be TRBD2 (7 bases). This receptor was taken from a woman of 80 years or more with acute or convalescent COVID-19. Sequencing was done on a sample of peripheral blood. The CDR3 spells CASSLNAGANTDTQYF. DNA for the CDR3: TGTGCCAGCAGTTTAAATGCGGGGGCCAACACAGATACGCAGTATTTT.